This TCR beta chain appears in the sequencing data of a study of T cell responses to AZD1222 COVID-19 vaccine. General observations from the study: It should be noted that donors were predominantly white British and more often female, and clonal diversity was possibly underestimated. Along spike, vaccine-associated CD4 TCRs were found throughout, with dominance at 160-218 and 743-854. At baseline, seropositivity was found in only six AZD1222 recipients. Repertoire sampling occurred only after the peak T cell response.

CDR3 length: 13 residues. V shed 8 bases and J shed 4 bases, with 13 bases lying between them. In germline, CDR1 is SGHTA, CDR2 FQGNSA. A note on this clone: Its cognate antigen is unknown.

Profiling relied on immunoSEQ multiplex PCR, and the TCRdb table lists in-frame clones only, not all of them. The top ten hold 2.9% of the sample, which has around 71,000 clones, around four fifths seen once. The clonotype originates from an adult in good health. Sequenced here: peripheral blood, sampled on day 0 of AZD1222 vaccination. V usage is TRBV7-2 and J usage is TRBJ2-3; D remains ambiguous. CDR3 in DNA: TGTGCCAGCGCTACTCCGGGTGCAGATACGCAGTATTTT. Protein product: CASATPGADTQYF. The complete variable domain, with remaining parts taken from reference TRBV7-2 and TRBJ2-3, reads GAGVSQSPSNKVTEKGKDVELRCDPISGHTALYWYRQSLGQGLEFLIYFQGNSAPDKSGLPSDRFSAERTGGSVSTLTIQRTQQEDSAVYLCASATPGADTQYFGPGTRLTVL.